Listed below are T cell receptor beta chains from one sample, sequenced in a study of breast tumors, draining lymph nodes, adjacent tissues. TCRdb reprocessed the multiplex PCR reads with MiXCR, giving one entry per CDR3 protein. The sample includes 100,000 or so distinct CDR3 sequences, less than 25% of them seen just once. Material for sequencing was axillary lymph node tissue. The receptors stem from a female donor with breast cancer. Some clones in this sample may be carry-over from other donors' samples. The CDR3 runs from the conserved cysteine through the conserved F or W. The order of the fields is J gene, D gene, clone size, V gene, CDR3 protein, CDR3 DNA. The D gene is left open where the match is weak. Rows give clone size only sometimes, using once, few, many, or a class for an expanded clone.

TRBJ2-1	-	many	TRBV30	CAWSVRWAEQFF	TGTGCCTGGAGTGTTCGGTGGGCCGAGCAGTTCTTC
TRBJ2-1	-	many	TRBV7-2	CASSLQGRAINEQFF	TGTGCCAGCAGCTTACAAGGAAGGGCCATCAATGAGCAGTTCTTC
TRBJ2-7	-	many	TRBV5-1	CASSLFGAEQYF	TGCGCCAGCAGCTTGTTTGGGGCCGAGCAGTACTTC
TRBJ1-1	-	once	TRBV20-1	CSAKTGWNTEAFF	TGCAGTGCAAAGACAGGATGGAACACTGAAGCTTTCTTT
TRBJ2-3	-	many	TRBV20-1	CSARGQGVDTQYF	TGCAGTGCTAGAGGTCAGGGAGTAGATACGCAGTATTTT
TRBJ2-7	TRBD2	many	TRBV9	CDSTKGGTGGPYEQYF	TGTGACAGCACTAAAGGGGGAACGGGAGGGCCCTACGAGCAGTACTTC
TRBJ2-2	TRBD1	many	TRBV7-2	CASSSLDRVDTGELFF	TGTGCCAGCAGCTCCCTGGACAGGGTGGATACCGGGGAGCTGTTTTTT
TRBJ2-1	TRBD2	few	TRBV19	CASSIASGGAHEQFF	TGTGCCAGTAGTATAGCTAGCGGGGGGGCACATGAGCAGTTCTTC
TRBJ2-5	-	many	TRBV11-2	CASSKALRRETQYF	TGTGCCAGCAGCAAGGCCCTGAGGAGGGAGACCCAGTACTTC
TRBJ2-7	TRBD2	-	TRBV7-2	CASSFGTSAYEQYF	TGTGCCAGCAGCTTTGGGACTAGTGCCTACGAGCAGTACTTC
TRBJ2-7	-	many	TRBV12-3/TRBV12-4	CASSPGRISAPSYEQYF	TGTGCCAGCAGCCCCGGCAGGATTTCGGCACCCTCCTACGAGCAGTACTTC
TRBJ2-7	-	many	TRBV20-1	CSARDLSRGHYEQYF	TGCAGTGCTAGAGATCTCTCTCGGGGACACTACGAGCAGTACTTC
TRBJ2-4	-	few	TRBV19	CASSLDGGAKNIQYF	TGTGCCAGTAGTCTGGACGGTGGGGCCAAAAACATTCAGTACTTC
TRBJ1-6	TRBD1	many	TRBV6-5	CVSGRDRYNSPLHF	TGTGTAAGCGGTAGGGACAGATATAATTCACCCCTCCACTTT
TRBJ2-5	-	many	TRBV4-1	CASKGGQVGQETQYF	TGCGCCAGCAAGGGAGGACAAGTGGGGCAAGAGACCCAGTACTTC
TRBJ1-6	-	many	TRBV27	CASSRRDYNSPLHF	TGTGCCAGCAGTAGAAGGGATTATAATTCACCCCTCCACTTT
TRBJ1-3	-	many	TRBV2	CASTWTVGNTIYF	TGTGCCAGCACCTGGACAGTCGGAAACACCATATATTTT
TRBJ1-6	-	many	TRBV4-1	CASSQESSSHSPLHF	TGCGCCAGCAGCCAAGAAAGTTCGAGTCATTCACCCCTCCACTTT
TRBJ2-7	-	many	TRBV16	CASSQSDGGEQYF	TGTGCCAGCAGCCAATCTGACGGAGGCGAGCAGTACTTC
TRBJ2-2	-	many	TRBV7-9	CASSPLWPGPEFTGELFF	TGTGCCAGCAGCCCCCTCTGGCCGGGACCCGAATTCACCGGGGAGCTGTTTTTT
TRBJ2-1	-	many	TRBV24-1	CATSDSSYHQGSLNEQFF	TGTGCCACCAGTGATTCGTCGTATCACCAGGGTTCTCTCAATGAGCAGTTCTTC
TRBJ1-2	-	many	TRBV5-1	CASSLEGYGYTF	TGCGCCAGCAGCTTGGAGGGCTATGGCTACACCTTC
TRBJ2-1	-	-	TRBV6-1	CASSRSSYNEQFF	TGTGCCAGCAGCCGTAGCTCCTACAATGAGCAGTTCTTC
TRBJ2-1	-	many	TRBV11-3	CASSLAPTGVGEQFF	TGTGCCAGCAGCTTAGCCCCAACGGGGGTGGGTGAGCAGTTCTTC
TRBJ1-5	-	many	TRBV30	CAWSTGSNRNQPQHF	TGTGCCTGGAGTACAGGCTCGAATCGCAATCAGCCCCAGCATTTT
TRBJ2-7	-	many	TRBV25-1	CASSEDTLSYEQYF	TGTGCCAGCAGTGAAGACACGCTCTCCTACGAGCAGTACTTC